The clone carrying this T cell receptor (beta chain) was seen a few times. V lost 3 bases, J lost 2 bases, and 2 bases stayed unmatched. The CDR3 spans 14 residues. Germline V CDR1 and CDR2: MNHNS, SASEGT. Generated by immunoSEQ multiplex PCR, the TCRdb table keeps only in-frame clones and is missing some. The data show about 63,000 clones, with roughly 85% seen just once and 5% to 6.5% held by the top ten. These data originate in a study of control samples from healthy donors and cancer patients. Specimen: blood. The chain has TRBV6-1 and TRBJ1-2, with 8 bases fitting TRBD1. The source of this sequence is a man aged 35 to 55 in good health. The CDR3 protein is CASSDPGGNYGYTF. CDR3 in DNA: TGTGCCAGCAGTGACCCAGGGGGCAACTATGGCTACACCTTC.